This T cell receptor beta chain originates from a study of spatial heterogeneity in lung cancer. Using its own MiXCR run on the 5' RACE reads, TCRdb lists one record per CDR3 protein. The table records more than 30,000 distinct CDR3 sequences, around 5% of them present only once. This clonotype is classed as medium-sized. Sample time point: sample taken at primary tumor resection. Tumor, nontumor lung or frozen PBMC supplied whole RNA, sequenced without sorting. The sequence derives from a female donor with early-stage non-small cell lung cancer. The source was PBMCs, collected at surgery.

In nucleotides, the CDR3 is TGCAGTGCTATAGATCGGCATAATTCACCCCTCCACTTT. Protein: CSAIDRHNSPLHF. The chain links TRBV20-1 to TRBJ1-6; D remains unclear. CDR1 and CDR2 (germline): DFQATT, SNEGSKA (reference sequence). V was clipped by 4 bases and J by 5 bases, with 9 bases between them. This CDR3 is built from 13 residues.